This record looks at one T cell receptor beta chain sequence and its context. The germline V gene encodes CDR1 MDHEN and CDR2 SYDVKM. The CDR3 contains 15 residues. V lost 3 bases and J lost 2, with 13 bases in between. These data come from a study of blood T cell repertoires in COVID-19. Study summary: Collection of acute and convalescent COVID-19 samples took place in the United States, Italy and Spain.

Per the authors' pipeline: Amplification from reference gene primers served as the basis for estimated nucleated cell counts. TCRdb keeps only in-frame clones here, not all; method: immunoSEQ multiplex PCR. The DNA gave D and trimming, while V, J and clone size come from that table. The table shows 14,000 or so clones, with about 79% occurring only once. The material sequenced was peripheral blood. This chain joins TRBV28 and TRBJ2-5; D is ambiguous. This TCR came from a woman aged 45-65 years with active or convalescent COVID-19. The CDR3 region is CASSLSQNQQETQYF. Here the CDR3 DNA reads TGTGCCAGCAGTTTGTCCCAGAACCAACAAGAGACCCAGTACTTC.